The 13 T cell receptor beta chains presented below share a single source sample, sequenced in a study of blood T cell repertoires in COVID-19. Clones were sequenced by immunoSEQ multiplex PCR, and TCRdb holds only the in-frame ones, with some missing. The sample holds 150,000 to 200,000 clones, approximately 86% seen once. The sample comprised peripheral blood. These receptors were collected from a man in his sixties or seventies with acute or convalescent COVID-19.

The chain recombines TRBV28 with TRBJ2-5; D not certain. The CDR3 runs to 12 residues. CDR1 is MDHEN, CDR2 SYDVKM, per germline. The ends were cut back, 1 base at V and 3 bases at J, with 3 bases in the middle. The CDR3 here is CASSLLEETQYF. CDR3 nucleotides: TGTGCCAGCAGTTTATTAGAAGAGACCCAGTACTTC.

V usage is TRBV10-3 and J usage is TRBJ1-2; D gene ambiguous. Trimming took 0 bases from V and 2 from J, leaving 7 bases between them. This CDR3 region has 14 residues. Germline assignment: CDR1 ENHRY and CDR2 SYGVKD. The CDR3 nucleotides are TGTGCCATCAGTGAGTCGACCAGGAACTATGGCTACACCTTC. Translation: CAISESTRNYGYTF.

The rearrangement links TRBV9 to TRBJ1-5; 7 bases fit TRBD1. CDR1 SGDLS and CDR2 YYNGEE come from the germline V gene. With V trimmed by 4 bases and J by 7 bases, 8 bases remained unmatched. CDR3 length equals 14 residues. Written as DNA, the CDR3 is TGTGCCAGCAGCCCCCACAGGGGAGGCCAGCCCCAGCATTTT. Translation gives CASSPHRGGQPQHF.

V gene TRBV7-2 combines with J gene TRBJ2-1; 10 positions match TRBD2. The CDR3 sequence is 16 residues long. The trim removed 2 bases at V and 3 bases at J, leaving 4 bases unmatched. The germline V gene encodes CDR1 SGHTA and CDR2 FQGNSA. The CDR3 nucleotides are TGTGCCAGCAGCTTATCCCTAGCGGGGGTCTACAATGAGCAGTTCTTC. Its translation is CASSLSLAGVYNEQFF.

The DNA of the CDR3 is TGTGCCAGCATTACAGGGGGGGGAAAAGAAAAACTGTTTTTT. Translation: CASITGGGKEKLFF. This rearrangement joins TRBV6-5 to TRBJ1-4, with TRBD1 identical over 8 bases. Losses at the gene ends were 7 bases for V and 8 bases for J; bases not matched to a gene: 9. Germline V CDR1 and CDR2: MNHEY, SVGAGI. The CDR3 extends over 14 amino acids.

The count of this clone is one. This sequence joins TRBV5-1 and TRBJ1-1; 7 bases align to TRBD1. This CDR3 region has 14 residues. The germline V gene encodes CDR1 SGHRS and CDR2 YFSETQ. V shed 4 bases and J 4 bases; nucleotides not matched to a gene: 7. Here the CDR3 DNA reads TGCGCCAGCAGCACCCAGACAGGGTTCACTGAAGCTTTCTTT. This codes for CASSTQTGFTEAFF.

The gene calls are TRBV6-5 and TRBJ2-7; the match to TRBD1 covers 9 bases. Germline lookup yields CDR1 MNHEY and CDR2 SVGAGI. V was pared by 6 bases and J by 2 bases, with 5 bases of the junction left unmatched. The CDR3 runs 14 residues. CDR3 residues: CASRYRDRAYEQYF. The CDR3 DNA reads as TGTGCCAGCAGATATCGGGACAGGGCCTACGAGCAGTACTTC.

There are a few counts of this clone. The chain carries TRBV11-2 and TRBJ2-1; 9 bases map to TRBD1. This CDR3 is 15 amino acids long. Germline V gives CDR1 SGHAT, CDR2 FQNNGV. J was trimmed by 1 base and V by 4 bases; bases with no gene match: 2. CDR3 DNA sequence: TGTGCCAGCAGCTGGGACAGGGTTTCCTACAATGAGCAGTTCTTC. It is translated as CASSWDRVSYNEQFF.

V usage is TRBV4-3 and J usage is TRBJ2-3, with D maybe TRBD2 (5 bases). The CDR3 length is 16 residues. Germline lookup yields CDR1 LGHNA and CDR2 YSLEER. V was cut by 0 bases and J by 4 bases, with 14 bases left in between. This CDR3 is CASSQDLPGFPDTQYF. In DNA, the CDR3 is TGCGCCAGCAGCCAAGACCTTCCGGGGTTCCCAGATACGCAGTATTTT.

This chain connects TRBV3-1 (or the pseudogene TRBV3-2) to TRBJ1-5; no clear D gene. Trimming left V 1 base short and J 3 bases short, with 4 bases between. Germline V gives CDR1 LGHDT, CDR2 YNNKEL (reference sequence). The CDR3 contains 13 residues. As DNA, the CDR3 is TGTGCCAGCAGCCAAGCACTCAATCAGCCCCAGCATTTT. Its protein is CASSQALNQPQHF.

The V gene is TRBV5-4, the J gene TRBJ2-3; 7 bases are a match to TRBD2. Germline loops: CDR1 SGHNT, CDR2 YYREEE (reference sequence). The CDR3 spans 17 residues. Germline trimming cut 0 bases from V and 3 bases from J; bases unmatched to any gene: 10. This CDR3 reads CASSLVWEGLETDTQYF. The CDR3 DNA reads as TGTGCCAGCAGCTTGGTGTGGGAGGGCCTCGAAACAGATACGCAGTATTTT. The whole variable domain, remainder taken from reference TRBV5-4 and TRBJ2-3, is ETGVTQSPTHLIKTRGQQVTLRCSSQSGHNTVSWYQQALGQGPQFIFQYYREEENGRGNFPPRFSGLQFPNYSSELNVNALELDDSALYLCASSLVWEGLETDTQYFGPGTRLTVL.

The CDR3 DNA reads as TGTGCCAGCAGCCCTGGGACTAGCGGCAATGAGCAGTTCTTC. This gives the protein CASSPGTSGNEQFF. This sequence joins TRBV5-4 and TRBJ2-1; TRBD2 matches at 11 bases. There are 14 residues in the CDR3. V was pared by 4 bases and J by 6 bases, with 3 bases of the junction left unmatched. Germline V gene lookup returns CDR1 SGHNT and CDR2 YYREEE (reference sequence).

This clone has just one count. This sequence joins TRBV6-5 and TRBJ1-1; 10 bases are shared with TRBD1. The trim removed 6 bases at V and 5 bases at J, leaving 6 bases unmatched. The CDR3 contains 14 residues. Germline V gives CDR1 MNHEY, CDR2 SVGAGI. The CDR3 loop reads CASRPGQGGTEAFF. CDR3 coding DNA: TGTGCCAGCAGACCCGGACAGGGGGGGACTGAAGCTTTCTTT.